A single sample is the source of the 8 T cell receptor beta chains below, sequenced in a study of shared clonotypes between healthy human individuals. Terminally differentiated effector memory CD45RA+ cells were left out of the naive CD8 fraction, which was CD45RO-negative and positively selected for CCR7. Assay used: immunoSEQ multiplex PCR; TCRdb lists only in-frame clones, some missing. This sample carries about 2.2 million clones, about 93% of them seen once, and the ten largest clones take under 2%. The sample consisted of naive CD8+ T cells from PBMCs. Receptor source: a young man in good health. Some clones in this sample may be carry-over from other donors' samples.

This clone has just one count. The chain has TRBV28 and TRBJ2-7, with TRBD2 matching 12 bases. The CDR3 extends over 14 amino acids. V was clipped by 7 bases and J by 4 bases; unmatched bases: 5. CDR1 is MDHEN, CDR2 SYDVKM, per germline. The CDR3 DNA follows: TGTGCCAGCACCCAACTAGCGGGAGGATACGAGCAGTACTTC. Protein product: CASTQLAGGYEQYF.

To note about this clone: Other DNA sequences within the sample encode an identical CDR3. The chain employs TRBV27 and TRBJ2-1; D ambiguous. This CDR3 spans 12 amino acids. The germline V gene has CDR1 MNHEY and CDR2 SMNVEV (reference sequence). The V end lost 6 bases, the J end lost 1 base, and 4 bases lay between the germline ends. CDR3 amino acids: CASSGSYNEQFF. The CDR3 region has the DNA TGTGCCAGCAGCGGATCCTACAATGAGCAGTTCTTC.

This chain joins TRBV4-1 and TRBJ2-7, with a weak D call TRBD1 (6 bases). The CDR3 is made up of 17 amino acids. The germline V gene has CDR1 MGHRA and CDR2 YSYEKL. Deletions cut 3 bases from V and 0 bases from J, with 18 bases between. In DNA, the CDR3 is TGCGCCAGCAGCCAGGCCACAGGGCAGTACCTCTCCTACGAGCAGTACTTC. It specifies CASSQATGQYLSYEQYF.

The chain recombines TRBV7-9 with TRBJ2-1; 8 nucleotides align to TRBD2. The CDR3 is made up of 16 amino acids. V was clipped by 4 bases and J by 6 bases; unmatched bases: 11. Per the germline V gene, CDR1 is SEHNR and CDR2 is FQNEAQ (reference sequence). CDR3 DNA sequence: TGTGCCAGCAGCTCGGGCCCAGCGGGAGTTATCAATGAGCAGTTCTTC. It codes for CASSSGPAGVINEQFF.

The chain recombines TRBV29-1 with TRBJ2-7, with 8 positions matching TRBD1. The V segment lost 0 bases and the J segment 2 bases; nucleotides outside the gene matches: 9. CDR1 SQVTM and CDR2 ANQGSEA come from the germline V gene. The CDR3 sequence is 16 residues long. The CDR3 protein is CSVEELVTGGPYEQYF. The CDR3 DNA reads TGCAGCGTTGAAGAATTGGTTACAGGGGGGCCCTACGAGCAGTACTTC.

This chain uses TRBV11-2 with TRBJ2-1; 7 bases agree with TRBD2. Germline V gene lookup returns CDR1 SGHAT and CDR2 FQNNGV. The J segment lost 2 bases and the V segment lost 2 bases, leaving 3 bases of the junction unmatched. CDR3 size: 15 residues. CDR3 in amino acids: CASSLLAEAYNEQFF. In DNA form, the CDR3 reads TGTGCCAGCAGCTTACTAGCGGAGGCCTACAATGAGCAGTTCTTC.

The gene calls are TRBV7-9 and TRBJ2-5; D remains ambiguous. V shed 5 bases and J shed 1 base, with 17 bases lying between them. Germline CDR1 SEHNR, CDR2 FQNEAQ (reference sequence). There are 16 residues in the CDR3. The DNA of the CDR3 is TGTGCCAGCAGCAACCTGGATCGACAAGCCCAAGAGACCCAGTACTTC. Translation: CASSNLDRQAQETQYF. Full variable domain (remainder filled in from reference TRBV7-9 and TRBJ2-5): DTGVSQNPRHKITKRGQNVTFRCDPISEHNRLYWYRQTLGQGPEFLTYFQNEAQLEKSRLLSDRFSAERPKGSFSTLEIQRTEQGDSAMYLCASSNLDRQAQETQYFGPGTRLLVL.

V is TRBV5-6 and J is TRBJ2-7; TRBD2 aligns across 7 bases. The CDR3 is 14 residues long. CDR1 and CDR2 from the germline V gene are SGHDT and YYEEEE. Trimming at V came to 4 bases and at J to 5 bases, leaving 9 bases not matched to a gene. CDR3 in DNA: TGTGCCAGCAGCCCCTGGGGGGGTATGGACGAGCAGTACTTC. Encoded protein: CASSPWGGMDEQYF.